The next 12 T cell receptor beta chains were all read from a single sample in a study of T-cell reconstitution after alpha-beta-depleted transplantation in children. The library targeted TCRbeta and was prepared with unique molecular identifiers. TCRdb itself ran the PCR reads through MiXCR, one entry per CDR3 protein. The data show about 400,000 distinct CDR3 sequences, about a fifth seen once. The sample consisted of PBMCs from the stem cell graft donor, taken from the stem cell graft. The receptors originated from a human donor who donated a stem cell graft to a child with acute myeloid leukemia.

The rearrangement joins TRBV15 to TRBJ2-3, with D possibly TRBD2 on 5 matching bases. Germline CDR1 reads LNHNV; CDR2 reads YYDKDF (reference sequence). V lost 3 bases, J lost 2 bases, and 12 bases lay in between. The CDR3 has 15 amino acids. CDR3 region: CATSRDWKNTDTQYF. In DNA, the CDR3 is TGTGCCACCAGCAGGGACTGGAAAAACACAGATACGCAGTATTTT. The full variable domain, completed using reference TRBV15 and TRBJ2-3, is DAMVIQNPRYQVTQFGKPVTLSCSQTLNHNVMYWYQQKSSQAPKLLFHYYDKDFNNEADTPDNFQSRRPNTSFCFLDIRSPGLGDTAMYLCATSRDWKNTDTQYFGPGTRLTVL.

This CDR3 is CSARDPVGLAAKLWEQYF. Written as DNA, the CDR3 is TGCAGTGCTAGAGATCCGGTTGGGCTAGCGGCAAAACTTTGGGAGCAGTACTTC. The chain has TRBV20-1 and TRBJ2-7, with 7 bases identical to TRBD2. Germline V gene sequence: CDR1 DFQATT, CDR2 SNEGSKA (reference sequence). The V gene end was trimmed by 0 bases and the J gene end by 7 bases; junction bases not matched to a gene: 21. The CDR3 covers 18 residues.

This chain links TRBV29-1 with TRBJ1-1; TRBD1 matches at 7 bases. The CDR3 contains 13 residues. Germline CDR1 is SQVTM and CDR2 is ANQGSEA. V gave up 6 bases and J gave up 7 bases; unmatched junction bases: 11. The CDR3 region is CSVGQPLAFEAFF. The CDR3 bases are TGCAGCGTGGGACAGCCCCTAGCCTTTGAAGCTTTCTTT.

The chain carries TRBV5-1 and TRBJ2-1, with TRBD1 identical over 9 bases. With 2 bases clipped from V and 2 bases from J, the junction kept 8 bases outside the gene matches. Germline V gene data show CDR1 as SGHRS and CDR2 as YFSETQ. The CDR3 spans 17 residues. CDR3 loop: CASSFHRGPTAYNEQFF. DNA of the CDR3: TGCGCCAGCAGCTTCCACAGGGGGCCAACGGCCTACAATGAGCAGTTCTTC.

This clonotype was detected only a few times. This chain links TRBV5-5 with TRBJ2-7; a possible D gene is TRBD1 (5 bases). Germline assignment: CDR1 SGHKS and CDR2 YYEKEE (reference sequence). The CDR3 runs 16 residues. Trimming pared 0 bases from V and 2 bases from J, leaving 15 bases between. CDR3 sequence: CASSLAWTPPTYEQYF. In nucleotides, the CDR3 is TGTGCCAGCAGCTTGGCCTGGACACCTCCAACCTACGAGCAGTACTTC.

In its sample, this clonotype was seen many times. The rearrangement links TRBV20-1 to TRBJ2-3, with 7 bases identical to TRBD2. V shed 6 bases and J 6 bases; nucleotides not matched to a gene: 6. Germline V gene data show CDR1 as DFQATT and CDR2 as SNEGSKA (reference sequence). The CDR3 is made up of 12 amino acids. For the CDR3, the DNA is TGCAGTGCCCGGACTAGGACGGATACGCAGTATTTT. Translating gives CSARTRTDTQYF.

The chain recombines TRBV25-1 with TRBJ1-2, with TRBD1 as a possible D gene (5 bases). Germline V gives CDR1 MGHDK, CDR2 SYGVNS. The CDR3 sequence is 13 residues long. Trimming pared 6 bases from V and 2 bases from J, leaving 10 bases between. The CDR3 spells CASRPRDNYGYTF. The CDR3 DNA is TGTGCCAGCAGACCCCGGGACAACTATGGCTACACCTTC.

As concerns this clonotype: This may stem from a read error, because a much larger clone lies one nucleotide away. The genes are TRBV4-1 and TRBJ2-3; D remains unclear. Germline lookup yields CDR1 MGHRA and CDR2 YSYEKL. Trimming shortened V by 0 bases and J by 3 bases, and 4 bases separated the two germline ends. The CDR3 runs 13 residues. CDR3 in DNA: TGCGCCAGCAGCCAAGAACGGACAGATACGCAGTATTTT. Encoded protein: CASSQERTDTQYF.

The chain employs TRBV5-1 and TRBJ2-3, with 7 positions matching TRBD2. V gave up 4 bases and J gave up 0 bases; unmatched junction bases: 8. The CDR3 sequence is 16 residues long. Germline V CDR1 and CDR2: SGHRS, YFSETQ. CDR3 DNA: TGCGCCAGCAGCCCGCTAGCGGAGTCTAGCACAGATACGCAGTATTTT. Its protein is CASSPLAESSTDTQYF.

The gene calls are TRBV27 and TRBJ2-7; 11 positions match TRBD1. The CDR3 is 16 amino acids. CDR1 MNHEY and CDR2 SMNVEV come from the germline V gene (reference sequence). The junction had 9 bases not matched to a gene; V was cut back by 5 bases and J by 3 bases. The CDR3 DNA sequence: TGTGCCAGCAGTCAGGGACAGGGGGGGGGATTCTACGAGCAGTACTTC. Amino acids: CASSQGQGGGFYEQYF.

The chain recombines TRBV5-1 with TRBJ2-7; D is ambiguous. The CDR3 extends over 13 amino acids. Trimming took 0 bases from V and 5 from J, leaving 9 bases between them. Germline V lookup: CDR1 SGHRS, CDR2 YFSETQ. CDR3 nucleotides: TGCGCCAGCAGCTTGGGCTCCTTCGACGAGCAGTACTTC. Amino acid sequence: CASSLGSFDEQYF.

The sample holds many counts of this clonotype. V is TRBV29-1 and J is TRBJ2-1; 7 bases match TRBD2. V lost 3 bases and J lost 0; bases outside the gene matches: 11. This CDR3 has 17 residues. The V gene's germline CDR1 is SQVTM and CDR2 ANQGSEA. CDR3 loop: CSVDLAGELSSYNEQFF. The CDR3 bases are TGCAGCGTTGATTTAGCGGGTGAATTGAGCTCCTACAATGAGCAGTTCTTC.